This T cell receptor beta chain was sequenced during a study of shared clonotypes between healthy human individuals. Study-level information: CD4 naive cells filled three plates per donor, CD4 memory three, CD8 naive two and CD8 memory one. Study-level findings and limits: Clonotypes shared by all four sorted-subset donors had higher generation probabilities than non-shared clonotypes.

With respect to this clone: Its antigen remains unknown.

V was clipped by 1 base and J by 3 bases, with 7 bases between them. The CDR3 length is 13 residues. Looked up from germline, CDR1 is SGDLS and CDR2 is YYNGEE. Repertoires were generated with immunoSEQ multiplex PCR, while TCRdb's copy carries only in-frame clones and drops some. The sample has 980,000 or so clones, about three quarters seen once; the top ten hold around 1.5%. This clonotype originated in a man between 18 and 35 years old in good health. Input material: memory CD4+ T cells sorted from blood. Subset specified: CD45RA-negative fraction. The V and J genes are TRBV9 and TRBJ1-2; D is possibly TRBD1 (5 bases). Here the CDR3 DNA reads TGTGCCAGCAGCGTACAAGGGGACTATGGCTACACCTTC. Its protein is CASSVQGDYGYTF.